Listed here is a single T cell receptor (beta chain). Sequencing was performed with immunoSEQ multiplex PCR; in TCRdb, only in-frame clones are kept and a portion is missing. The repertoire holds 70,000 to 85,000 clones, with about 91% as singletons. The sample belongs to a study of T cell changes during pregnancy in multiple sclerosis. This TCR was recovered from a female donor with multiple sclerosis, enrolled in a pregnancy study. This specimen consisted of peripheral blood, obtained before pregnancy.

The CDR3 DNA is TGTGCCAGCTCACCGATAGGTTCGGGGGAAGCTTTCTTT. Its protein product is CASSPIGSGEAFF. This rearrangement joins TRBV18 to TRBJ1-1, with no clear D. This CDR3 comprises 13 residues. V shed 3 bases and J shed 8 bases, with 13 bases lying between them. Looked up from germline, CDR1 is KGHSH and CDR2 is LQKENI.